This TCR beta chain was documented in a study of PD-1 blockade in classical Hodgkin lymphoma. As for time point: cycle 4 day 1 (C4D1), after 6 weeks of nivolumab. Exposure to brentuximab vedotin varied, and each patient had relapsed following autologous stem cell transplantation. Some clones are missing from TCRdb's copy, which holds only in-frame ones; the method was immunoSEQ multiplex PCR. This sample has tens of thousands of clones, with about 80% found just once. To note about this clone: The junction differs from germline at one of its ends, possibly a read error.

Sample: peripheral blood mononuclear cells (PBMCs), taken before the fourth cycle of nivolumab. The TCR sequence derives from a human donor with classical Hodgkin lymphoma.

CDR3 nucleotides: TGTGCCAGCAGCTTGGCGTCCGGTGTAACTTTCTTT. This translates into CASSLASGVTFF. The chain couples TRBV5-3 to TRBJ1-1; the D is unclear. TRBV5-3 is labeled an ORF, and its function is uncertain. The CDR3 has 12 residues.